Sequencing of this T cell receptor (beta chain) was carried out in a study of follicular helper T cells after annual influenza vaccination. Across the whole study: Across the 2013-2014, 2014-2015 and 2015-2016 vaccination seasons, some subjects were resampled.

TCRB sequencing was done at Survey resolution level. This table comes from immunoSEQ multiplex PCR, and its TCRdb copy is limited to in-frame clones, with some not included. The sample lists several thousand clones, 65% to 85% occurring once. Time point given: 2015-2016 season, pre-vaccination. Excluded were substance abuse, HIV/AIDS, active cancer, immunomodulatory drugs and active illness. This CDR3 is 12 amino acids long. Germline assignment: CDR1 SEHNR and CDR2 FQNEAQ (reference sequence). With 5 bases removed from V and 0 bases from J, the gap between germline ends came to 3 bases. Sequencing was performed on CXCR5+ CD38- circulating T follicular helper cells from blood, taken on the day of influenza vaccination. As for subset: circulating Tfh, non-naive CD4+CXCR5+PD-1+ (ICOS+CD38+ or ICOS-CD38-). This chain uses TRBV7-9 with TRBJ2-3, with D unclear. This receptor was identified in an adult who received the influenza vaccine. DNA for the CDR3: TGTGCCAGCAGCCCTAGCACAGATACGCAGTATTTT. Translation: CASSPSTDTQYF.